The 19 T cell receptor beta chains in this list originate from one sample, sequenced in a study of T cell repertoires in cytomegalovirus infection (dated by TCRdb to about 2019). The instrument given in TCRdb is Illumina HiSeq 1500. TCRdb reprocessed the public reads (quality trimming at Q25 with fastp, clone calling with MiXCR) and kept in-frame beta chains. Merged by CDR3 protein, the rows form single entries marked with the most common genes and DNA. The sample table contains under 600,000 distinct CDR3 sequences; only one count was recorded for approximately 16% of them. The ten largest clones capture about 24% of the sample. The sequencing input was CD8+ T cells from PBMCs. Source of these receptors: a human donor in good health (CMV status not recorded). Some clones in this sample may be carry-over from other donors' samples.

This clonotype was seen a few times. The J gene is TRBJ2-2, the V gene TRBV6-5, with 7 bases aligning to TRBD1. The germline V gene encodes CDR1 MNHEY and CDR2 SVGAGI. V dropped 0 bases and J dropped 2; count of bases not matched to a gene: 6. The CDR3 consists of 17 residues. DNA of the CDR3: TGTGCCAGCAGTTACTCCACCGGGACAGTTAACACCGGGGAGCTGTTTTTT. Translation: CASSYSTGTVNTGELFF.

This chain's CDR3 is CASSLPSLGLDGEAFF. For the CDR3, the DNA is TGTGCCAGCAGCTTGCCCAGCCTGGGCCTTGACGGTGAAGCTTTCTTT. The J gene is TRBJ1-1, the V gene TRBV5-5; D gene ambiguous. V lost 1 base to trimming and J lost 7 bases, with 20 bases between them. Germline V gives CDR1 SGHKS, CDR2 YYEKEE (reference sequence). This CDR3 has 16 amino acids.

The chain recombines TRBV14 with TRBJ1-2; 8 bases line up with TRBD1. Trimming at V came to 4 bases and at J to 8 bases, leaving 9 bases not matched to a gene. The CDR3 runs to 14 residues. Germline CDR1 is SGHDN and CDR2 is FVKESK. The CDR3 DNA is TGTGCCAGCAGCCCAGGACAGGGCCCCGGGGGCTACACCTTC. Translated, it gives CASSPGQGPGGYTF.

CDR3 sequence: CASNTEGFGTNQPQHF. The CDR3 DNA sequence: TGTGCCAGCAACACGGAGGGGTTTGGGACCAATCAGCCCCAGCATTTT. The rearrangement links TRBV28 to TRBJ1-5, with D possibly TRBD1 on 5 matching bases. V lost 7 bases to trimming and J lost 3 bases, with 19 bases between them. The CDR3 sequence is 16 residues long. Germline V lookup: CDR1 MDHEN, CDR2 SYDVKM.

This clonotype has at least ten counts. The chain employs TRBV9 and TRBJ1-5; D remains ambiguous. Germline-derived CDR1 and CDR2 are SGDLS and YYNGEE. The V and J ends lost 3 bases and 0 bases respectively, with 7 bases between them. This CDR3 has 14 amino acids. The CDR3 here is CASSEQNSNQPQHF. The CDR3 coding sequence is TGTGCCAGCAGCGAACAGAATAGCAATCAGCCCCAGCATTTT. The whole variable domain, remainder taken from reference TRBV9 and TRBJ1-5, is DSGVTQTPKHLITATGQRVTLRCSPRSGDLSVYWYQQSLDQGLQFLIQYYNGEERAKGNILERFSAQQFPDLHSELNLSSLELGDSALYFCASSEQNSNQPQHFGDGTRLSIL.

This clonotype occurred a few times. The rearrangement joins TRBV28 to TRBJ2-1; 7 bases match TRBD2. This CDR3 contains 15 residues. Germline CDR1 and CDR2: MDHEN and SYDVKM. The V and J ends lost 1 base and 7 bases, in that order; junction bases with no gene match: 7. The CDR3: CASSLLPGAGNEQFF. CDR3 DNA sequence: TGTGCCAGCAGTTTATTACCGGGAGCGGGGAATGAGCAGTTCTTC.

To note about this clonotype: A much larger clonotype is one base distant, so this may be a read error. The chain is built from TRBV12-3 or TRBV12-4 and TRBJ1-5; weak D call: TRBD1 (5 bases). Deletions cut 3 bases from V and 4 bases from J, with 13 bases between. The CDR3 has 15 residues. CDR3 residues: CASSFDSGENQPQHF. CDR3 DNA sequence: TGTGCCAGCAGTTTTGACAGTGGGGAAAATCAGCCCCAGCATTTT.

J is TRBJ1-1 and V is TRBV2, with D hard to call. Germline CDR1 is SNHLY and CDR2 is FYNNEI. The CDR3 runs 14 residues. V was trimmed by 5 bases and J by 1 base, leaving 11 bases between them. As DNA, the CDR3 is TGTGCCAGCAGTCAGACTCCGGGGAACACTGAAGCTTTCTTT. It codes for CASSQTPGNTEAFF.

J is TRBJ2-1 and V is TRBV7-6, with 10 positions matching TRBD2. Trimming removed 1 base from V and 7 bases from J; junction bases left unmatched: 10. Germline values: CDR1 SGHVS, CDR2 FNYEAQ. The CDR3 is 17 amino acids. Written as DNA, the CDR3 is TGTGCCAGCAGCTTAGGGAGAGCGGGAGGGCCGAGTAATGAGCAGTTCTTC. This sequence encodes CASSLGRAGGPSNEQFF.

The chain couples TRBV20-1 to TRBJ2-7, with D possibly TRBD1 on 6 matching bases. The ends were cut back, 3 bases at V and 3 bases at J, with 12 bases in the middle. Germline V gene data show CDR1 as DFQATT and CDR2 as SNEGSKA (reference sequence). This CDR3 contains 13 residues. Here the CDR3 DNA reads TGCAGTGCTAGGGGGGCAGGAATCTACGAGCAGTACTTC. It encodes CSARGAGIYEQYF.

The CDR3 region has the DNA TGTGCCAGCAGCGCGGGGGACAGGGGAACGTACGAGCAGTACTTC. Protein product: CASSAGDRGTYEQYF. V usage is TRBV9 and J usage is TRBJ2-7, with TRBD1 matching over 10 bases. CDR3 size: 15 residues. Trimming at V came to 3 bases and at J to 4 bases, leaving 7 bases not matched to a gene. Per the germline V gene, CDR1 is SGDLS and CDR2 is YYNGEE.

This clonotype was recorded at least ten times. This chain's CDR3 is CASRSLMGADFQWGYTF. Written as DNA, the CDR3 is TGTGCCAGCAGAAGTCTGATGGGCGCGGACTTCCAGTGGGGCTACACCTTC. The chain couples TRBV7-4 to TRBJ1-2; D gene uncertain. This CDR3 comprises 17 residues. Trimming pared 6 bases from V and 8 bases from J, leaving 28 bases between. CDR1 and CDR2 (germline): SGHVT, SQSDAQ.

This chain connects TRBV7-9 to TRBJ1-6, with D possibly matching TRBD1 (5 bases). The CDR3 extends over 17 amino acids. Germline CDR1 reads SEHNR; CDR2 reads FQNEAQ (reference sequence). V lost 9 bases to trimming and J lost 7 bases, with 25 bases between them. CDR3 bases: TGTGCCAGAAGCCCAACTGGGACGGATCGACGAAATTCACCCCTCCACTTT. Encoded protein: CARSPTGTDRRNSPLHF.

This clonotype occurred a few times. This chain's CDR3 is CASSGPDQETQYF. In DNA, the CDR3 is TGTGCCAGCAGTGGGCCGGACCAAGAGACCCAGTACTTC. V usage is TRBV25-1 and J usage is TRBJ2-5; D gene uncertain. CDR3 size: 13 residues. CDR1 is MGHDK, CDR2 SYGVNS, per germline. V lost 4 bases, J lost 0 bases, and 6 bases lay in between. Full variable domain (rest looked up from reference TRBV25-1 and TRBJ2-5): EADIYQTPRYLVIGTGKKITLECSQTMGHDKMYWYQQDPGMELHLIHYSYGVNSTEKGDLSSESTVSRIRTEHFPLTLESARPSHTSQYLCASSGPDQETQYFGPGTRLLVL.

This clonotype was observed many times. CDR3: CASGHRGNEQFF. The DNA of the CDR3 is TGTGCCAGCGGTCATAGGGGTAATGAGCAGTTCTTC. The chain uses TRBV12-3 or TRBV12-4 and TRBJ2-1; D may be TRBD1 (5 bases). The V and J ends lost 8 bases and 7 bases respectively, with 12 bases between them. The CDR3 has 12 amino acids.

The rearrangement joins TRBV7-6 to TRBJ1-5, with D maybe TRBD1 (5 bases). The CDR3 sequence is 15 residues long. V gave up 1 base and J gave up 4 bases, with 11 bases separating them. Germline CDR1 SGHVS, CDR2 FNYEAQ. The CDR3 loop reads CASSLVAGRNQPQHF. CDR3 in DNA: TGTGCCAGCAGCTTAGTAGCAGGGAGGAATCAGCCCCAGCATTTT.

This clonotype was picked up many times. The CDR3 here is CASSLSISLAGEYNEQFF. In nucleotides, the CDR3 is TGTGCCAGCAGTTTATCGATCAGTCTAGCGGGAGAGTACAATGAGCAGTTCTTC. This rearrangement joins TRBV27 to TRBJ2-1; 10 bases are shared with TRBD2. The junction had 9 bases not matched to a gene; V was cut back by 0 bases and J by 4 bases. Germline V lookup: CDR1 MNHEY, CDR2 SMNVEV (reference sequence). The CDR3 extends over 18 amino acids.

V is TRBV19 and J is TRBJ1-2; D possibly corresponds to TRBD1 (6 bases). CDR3 length: 12 residues. From germline, CDR1 is LNHDA and CDR2 SQIVND (reference sequence). Deletions cut 5 bases from V and 8 bases from J, with 12 bases between. This CDR3 is CASSAQGMGYTF. The DNA for the CDR3 is TGTGCCAGTAGTGCACAGGGTATGGGCTACACCTTC.

This clonotype has just one count. The V call is TRBV27, the J call TRBJ1-1; no firm D call. The V end was cut by 6 bases, the J end by 5 bases, with 16 bases between. Germline CDR1 MNHEY, CDR2 SMNVEV (reference sequence). The CDR3 spans 14 residues. The CDR3 spells CASSTLEGTTEAFF. CDR3 nucleotide sequence: TGTGCCAGCAGCACTTTGGAGGGTACGACTGAAGCTTTCTTT.